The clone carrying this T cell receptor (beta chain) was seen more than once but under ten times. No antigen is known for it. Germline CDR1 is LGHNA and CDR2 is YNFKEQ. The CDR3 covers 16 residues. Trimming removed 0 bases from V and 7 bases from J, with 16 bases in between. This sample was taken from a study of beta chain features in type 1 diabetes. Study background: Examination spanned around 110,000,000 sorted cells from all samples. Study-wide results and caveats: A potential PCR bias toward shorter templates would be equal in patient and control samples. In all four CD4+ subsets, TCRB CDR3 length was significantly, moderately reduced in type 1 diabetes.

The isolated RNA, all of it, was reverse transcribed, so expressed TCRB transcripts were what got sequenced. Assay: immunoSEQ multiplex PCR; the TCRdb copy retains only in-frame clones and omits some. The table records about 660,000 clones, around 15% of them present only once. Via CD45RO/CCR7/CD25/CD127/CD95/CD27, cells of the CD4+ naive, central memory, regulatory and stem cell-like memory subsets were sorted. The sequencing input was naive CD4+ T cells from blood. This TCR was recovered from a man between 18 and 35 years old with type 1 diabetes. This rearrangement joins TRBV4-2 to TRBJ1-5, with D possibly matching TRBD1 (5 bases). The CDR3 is CASSQEERAGRQPQHF. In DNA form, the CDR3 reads TGTGCCAGCAGCCAAGAGGAGAGGGCGGGACGGCAGCCCCAGCATTTT.